This TCR beta chain derives from a study of regulatory T cells in long-lasting Graves disease. Arm-PCR of CDR3 regions and iRepertoire HTBI primers were used to build TCR beta libraries. TCRdb called the multiplex PCR reads again in MiXCR, with one record for every CDR3 protein. The table has 300,000 to 400,000 distinct CDR3 sequences, approximately 15% seen once. CDR1 and CDR2 from the germline V gene are MNHNS and SASEGT. CDR3 length: 13 amino acids. Sample time point: newly diagnosed GD, antithyroid drugs for less than 3 months. With RNA extracted from PBMCs as input, the TCR library was made. This clonotype has just a few counts. As yet, its antigen is unknown. A junction boundary mismatches the germline segment, possibly from a read error. General study points: Reduced TCR diversity was observed in persistent Graves' patients versus newly diagnosed patients. The small sample size may have reduced accuracy.

These same data were also listed under a study on T cells in Graves' hyperthyroidism and ophthalmopathy. That report adds: With the HTBI primer set, the TCR CDR3 went through a first round of RT-PCR.

The chain combines TRBV6-1 with TRBJ2-7, with D tentatively TRBD2 (7 bases). This receptor was obtained from a man in his forties with Graves disease. This material consisted of peripheral blood mononuclear cells (PBMCs), taken at new diagnosis, from a patient treated with antithyroid drugs. The chain's CDR3 is CASTLGGAREQCF. The CDR3 nucleotides read TGTGCCAGCACCTTGGGGGGGGCGAGGGAGCAGTGCTTC.